The entry that follows covers one T cell receptor beta chain sequence. What antigen it recognizes has not been identified. No per-base quality is available; no much larger clone lies one base away. Preparation of the library involved the immunoSEQ multiplex PCR assay. TCRdb limited this immuneACCESS table to in-frame rearrangements with V and J called. A share of clones is missing; checked studies link under half to unresolved V genes, and the rest is unexplained. This sample comprises 60,000 to 75,000 clones, roughly 92% of them detected only once. The ten largest clones take up 3.2% of the sample. This sample is drawn from a study of T cell changes during pregnancy in multiple sclerosis (dated by TCRdb to between 2018 and 2021). Background on the whole study: In women with multiple sclerosis, the researchers looked at how the T cell repertoire shifted as pregnancy progressed.

CDR1 is given as MGHRA and CDR2 as YSYEKL, both from the germline V gene. From its cysteine to its phenylalanine, the CDR3 spans 13 amino acids. The sequence is cut down to CDR3 DNA, 39 bases in frame from base 1. V loses 4 bases at its end and J loses 5 bases; junction bases beyond the gene matches: 4. This TCR was sampled from a female donor with multiple sclerosis, enrolled in a pregnancy study. The material was CD8+ T cells from peripheral blood mononuclear cells, obtained in the second trimester of pregnancy. This chain joins TRBV4-1 to TRBJ2-7; 8 nucleotides in the junction match TRBD2. The sequenced DNA is TGCGCCAGCAGCCCCCGACTAGCGAACGAGCAGTACTTC. The resulting protein is CASSPRLANEQYF.